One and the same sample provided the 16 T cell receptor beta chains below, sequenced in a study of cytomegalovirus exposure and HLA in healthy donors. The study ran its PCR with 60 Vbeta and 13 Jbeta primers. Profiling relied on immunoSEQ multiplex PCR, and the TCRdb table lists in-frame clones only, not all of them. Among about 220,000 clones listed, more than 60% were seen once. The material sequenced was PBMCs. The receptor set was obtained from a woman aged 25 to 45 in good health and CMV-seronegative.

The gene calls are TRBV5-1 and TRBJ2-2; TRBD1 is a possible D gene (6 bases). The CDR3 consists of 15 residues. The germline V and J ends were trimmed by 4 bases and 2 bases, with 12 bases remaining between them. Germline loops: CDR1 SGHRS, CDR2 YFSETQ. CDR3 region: CASSTGQFNTGELFF. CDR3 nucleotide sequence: TGCGCCAGCAGCACCGGACAGTTTAACACCGGGGAGCTGTTTTTT.

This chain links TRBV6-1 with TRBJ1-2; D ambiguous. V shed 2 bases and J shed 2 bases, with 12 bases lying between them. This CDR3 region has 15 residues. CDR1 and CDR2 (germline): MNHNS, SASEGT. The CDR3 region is CASSERAAPNYGYTF. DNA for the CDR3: TGTGCCAGCAGTGAACGAGCGGCACCAAACTATGGCTACACCTTC.

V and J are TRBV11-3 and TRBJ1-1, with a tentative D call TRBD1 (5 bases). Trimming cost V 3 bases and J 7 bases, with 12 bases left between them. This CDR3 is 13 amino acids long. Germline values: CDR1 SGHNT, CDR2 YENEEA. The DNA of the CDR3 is TGTGCCAGCAGCTTTCTGGACACCTTTGAAGCTTTCTTT. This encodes CASSFLDTFEAFF.

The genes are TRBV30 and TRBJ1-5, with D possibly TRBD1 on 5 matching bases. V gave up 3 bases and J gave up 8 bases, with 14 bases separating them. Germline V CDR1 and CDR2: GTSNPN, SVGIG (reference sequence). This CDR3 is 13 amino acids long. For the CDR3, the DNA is TGTGCCTGGAGAGGACACGGTATGGAGCCCCAGCATTTT. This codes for CAWRGHGMEPQHF.

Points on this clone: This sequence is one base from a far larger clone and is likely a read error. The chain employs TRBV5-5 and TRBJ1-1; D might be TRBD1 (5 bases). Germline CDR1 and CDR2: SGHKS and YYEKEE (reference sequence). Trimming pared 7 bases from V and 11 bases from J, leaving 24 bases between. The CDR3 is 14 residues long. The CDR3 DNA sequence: TGTGCCAGCGGCCTCACAGGTGATACCCCCTCTGCTTTCTTT. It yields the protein CASGLTGDTPSAFF.

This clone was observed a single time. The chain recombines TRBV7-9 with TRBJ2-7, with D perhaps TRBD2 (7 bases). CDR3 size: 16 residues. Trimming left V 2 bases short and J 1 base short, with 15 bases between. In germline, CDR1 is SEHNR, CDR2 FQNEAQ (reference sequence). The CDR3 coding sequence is TGTGCCAGCAGCTTAAGGGGGGGAAAAATGTCCTACGAGCAGTACTTC. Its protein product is CASSLRGGKMSYEQYF.

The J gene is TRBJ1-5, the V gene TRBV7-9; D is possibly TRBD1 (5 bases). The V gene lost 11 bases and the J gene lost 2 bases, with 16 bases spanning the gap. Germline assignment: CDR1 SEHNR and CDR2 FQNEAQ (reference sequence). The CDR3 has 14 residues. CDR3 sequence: CAGQEATGNQPQHF. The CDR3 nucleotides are TGTGCCGGACAAGAGGCCACTGGCAATCAGCCCCAGCATTTT.

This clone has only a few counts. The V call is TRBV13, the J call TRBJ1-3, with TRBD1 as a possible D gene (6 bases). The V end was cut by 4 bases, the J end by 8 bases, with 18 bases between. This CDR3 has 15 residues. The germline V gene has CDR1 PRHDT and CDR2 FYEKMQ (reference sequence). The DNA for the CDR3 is TGTGCCAGCAGCTCAAACAGGGTAATTGGGGACACCATATATTTT. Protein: CASSSNRVIGDTIYF.

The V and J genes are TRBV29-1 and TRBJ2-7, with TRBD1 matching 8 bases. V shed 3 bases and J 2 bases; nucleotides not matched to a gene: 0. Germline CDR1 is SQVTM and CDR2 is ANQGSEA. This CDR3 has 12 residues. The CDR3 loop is CSVEGQAYEQYF. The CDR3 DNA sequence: TGCAGCGTTGAGGGACAGGCCTACGAGCAGTACTTC.

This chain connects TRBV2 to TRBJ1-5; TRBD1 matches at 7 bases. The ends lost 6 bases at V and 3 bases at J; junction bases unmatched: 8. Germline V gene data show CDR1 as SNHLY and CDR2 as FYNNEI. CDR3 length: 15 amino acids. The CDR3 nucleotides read TGTGCCAGCAGCAGAGACAGGGCAAACAATCAGCCCCAGCATTTT. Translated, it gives CASSRDRANNQPQHF.

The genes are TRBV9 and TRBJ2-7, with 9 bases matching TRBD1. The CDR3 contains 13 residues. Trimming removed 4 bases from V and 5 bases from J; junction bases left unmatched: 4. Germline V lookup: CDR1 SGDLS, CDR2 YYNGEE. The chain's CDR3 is CASSTRTGDEQYF. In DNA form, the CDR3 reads TGTGCCAGCAGCACCCGGACAGGGGACGAGCAGTACTTC.

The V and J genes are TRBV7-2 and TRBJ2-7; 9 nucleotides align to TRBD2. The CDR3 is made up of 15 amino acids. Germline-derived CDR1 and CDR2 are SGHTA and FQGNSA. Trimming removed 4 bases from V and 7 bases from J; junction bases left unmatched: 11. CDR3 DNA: TGTGCCAGCAGCTCAAGGGAGGGGCTAGCGGGAGAGCAGTACTTC. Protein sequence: CASSSREGLAGEQYF.

CDR3 protein: CASSDPSGGLYEQYF. The CDR3 DNA reads TGCGCCAGCAGCGACCCTAGCGGAGGGCTCTACGAGCAGTACTTC. The chain uses TRBV4-1 and TRBJ2-7, with 7 bases identical to TRBD2. With 5 bases clipped from V and 3 bases from J, the junction kept 10 bases outside the gene matches. The CDR3 runs to 15 residues. Looked up from germline, CDR1 is MGHRA and CDR2 is YSYEKL.

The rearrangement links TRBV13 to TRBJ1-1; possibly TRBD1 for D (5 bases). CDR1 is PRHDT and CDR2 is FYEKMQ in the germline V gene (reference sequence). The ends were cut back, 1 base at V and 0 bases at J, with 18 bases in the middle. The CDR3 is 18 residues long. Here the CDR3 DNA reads TGTGCCAGCAGCTTAGCCCGGGGTTCGGGGGGACTGAACACTGAAGCTTTCTTT. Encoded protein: CASSLARGSGGLNTEAFF.

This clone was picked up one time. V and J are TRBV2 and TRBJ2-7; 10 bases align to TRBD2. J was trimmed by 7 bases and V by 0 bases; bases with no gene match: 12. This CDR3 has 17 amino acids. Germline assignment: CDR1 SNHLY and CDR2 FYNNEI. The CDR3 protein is CASSEAGPAGGFEEQYF. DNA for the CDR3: TGTGCCAGCAGTGAAGCGGGTCCAGCGGGGGGGTTTGAGGAGCAGTACTTC.

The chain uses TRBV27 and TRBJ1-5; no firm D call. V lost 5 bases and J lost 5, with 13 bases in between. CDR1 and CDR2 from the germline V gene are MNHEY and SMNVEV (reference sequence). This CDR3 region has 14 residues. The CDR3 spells CASSIRGYDQPQHF. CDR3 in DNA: TGTGCCAGCAGTATCCGGGGTTATGATCAGCCCCAGCATTTT.